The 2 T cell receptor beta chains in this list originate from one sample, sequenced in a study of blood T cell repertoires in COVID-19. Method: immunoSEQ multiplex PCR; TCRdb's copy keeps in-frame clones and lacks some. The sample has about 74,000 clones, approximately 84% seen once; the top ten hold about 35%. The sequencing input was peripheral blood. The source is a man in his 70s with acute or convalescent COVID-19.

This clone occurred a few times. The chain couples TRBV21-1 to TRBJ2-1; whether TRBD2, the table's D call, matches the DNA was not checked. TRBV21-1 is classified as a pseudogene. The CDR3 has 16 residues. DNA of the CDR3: TGTGCCAGCACCTCTAGGCGGGAGCGAATCTACAATGAGCAGTTCTTC. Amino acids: CASTSRRERIYNEQFF.

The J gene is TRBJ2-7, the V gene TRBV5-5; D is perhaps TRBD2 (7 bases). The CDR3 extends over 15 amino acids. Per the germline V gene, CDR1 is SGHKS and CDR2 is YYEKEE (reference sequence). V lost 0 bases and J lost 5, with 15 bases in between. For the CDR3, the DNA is TGTGCCAGCAGCTTGGGGGGGCCGGGAGGCCACGAGCAGTACTTC. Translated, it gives CASSLGGPGGHEQYF. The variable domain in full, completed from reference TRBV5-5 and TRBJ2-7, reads DAGVTQSPTHLIKTRGQQVTLRCSPISGHKSVSWYQQVLGQGPQFIFQYYEKEERGRGNFPDRFSARQFPNYSSELNVNALLLGDSALYLCASSLGGPGGHEQYFGPGTRLTVT.